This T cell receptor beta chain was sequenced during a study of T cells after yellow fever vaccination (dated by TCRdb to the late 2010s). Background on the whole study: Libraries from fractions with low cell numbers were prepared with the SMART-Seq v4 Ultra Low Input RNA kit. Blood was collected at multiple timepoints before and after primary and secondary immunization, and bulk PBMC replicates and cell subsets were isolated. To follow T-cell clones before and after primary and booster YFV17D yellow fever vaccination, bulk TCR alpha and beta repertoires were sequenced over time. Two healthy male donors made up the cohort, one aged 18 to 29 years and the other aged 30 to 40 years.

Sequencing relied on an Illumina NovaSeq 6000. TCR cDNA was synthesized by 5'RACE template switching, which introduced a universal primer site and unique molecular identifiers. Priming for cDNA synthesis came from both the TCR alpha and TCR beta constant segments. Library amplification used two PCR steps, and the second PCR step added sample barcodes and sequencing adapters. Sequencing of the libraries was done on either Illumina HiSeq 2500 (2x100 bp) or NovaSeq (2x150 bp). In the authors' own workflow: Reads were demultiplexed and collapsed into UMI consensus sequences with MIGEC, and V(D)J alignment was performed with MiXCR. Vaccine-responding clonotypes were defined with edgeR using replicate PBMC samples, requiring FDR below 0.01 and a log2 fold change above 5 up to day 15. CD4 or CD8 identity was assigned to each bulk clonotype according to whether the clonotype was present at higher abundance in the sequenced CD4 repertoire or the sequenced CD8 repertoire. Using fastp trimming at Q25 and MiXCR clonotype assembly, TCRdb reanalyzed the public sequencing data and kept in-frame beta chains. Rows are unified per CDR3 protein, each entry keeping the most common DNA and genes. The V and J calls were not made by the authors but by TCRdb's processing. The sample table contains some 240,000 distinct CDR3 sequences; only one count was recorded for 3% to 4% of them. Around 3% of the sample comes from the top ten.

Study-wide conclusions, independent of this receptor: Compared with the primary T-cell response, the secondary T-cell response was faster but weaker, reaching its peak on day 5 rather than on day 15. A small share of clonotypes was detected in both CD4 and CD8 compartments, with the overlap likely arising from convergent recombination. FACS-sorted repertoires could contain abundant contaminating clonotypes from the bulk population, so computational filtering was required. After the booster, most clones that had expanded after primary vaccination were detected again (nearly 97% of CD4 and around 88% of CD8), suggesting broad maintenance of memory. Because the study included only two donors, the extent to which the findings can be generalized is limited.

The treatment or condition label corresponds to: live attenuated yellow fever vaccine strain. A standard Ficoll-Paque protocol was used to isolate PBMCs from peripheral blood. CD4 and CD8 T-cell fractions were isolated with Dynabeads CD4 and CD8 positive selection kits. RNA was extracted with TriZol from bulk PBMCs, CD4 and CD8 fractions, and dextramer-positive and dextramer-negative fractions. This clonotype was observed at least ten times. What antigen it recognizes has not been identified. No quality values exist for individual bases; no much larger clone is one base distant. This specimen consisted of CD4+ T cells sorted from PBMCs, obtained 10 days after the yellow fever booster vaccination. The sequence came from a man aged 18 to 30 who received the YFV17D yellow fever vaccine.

The CDR3 sequence is CASKGTVRAGEKLFF. The bases are TGTGCCAGCAAGGGGACCGTGAGGGCAGGGGAAAAACTGTTTTTT. The sequence is built from TRBV21-1 and TRBJ1-4. TRBV21-1 is marked as a pseudogene. The CDR3 sequence holds 15 residues, the cysteine and phenylalanine included. Only the CDR3 DNA stays, 45 bases, in frame from base 1.